This TCR beta chain was found in a study of shared clonotypes between healthy human individuals. In the case of this clone: Other DNA sequences in the same sample also yield this CDR3.

CDR3 size: 15 residues. CDR1 MDHEN and CDR2 SYDVKM come from the germline V gene. Trimming removed 3 bases from V and 0 bases from J; junction bases left unmatched: 2. Clones were sequenced by immunoSEQ multiplex PCR, and TCRdb holds only the in-frame ones, with some missing. The sample carries a few hundred thousand clones, less than 98% recorded once. Sequencing was performed on naive CD4+ T cells sorted from blood. Subset reported: CD45RA+ positively selected. This receptor was identified in a woman in her twenties or thirties in good health. J is TRBJ1-5 and V is TRBV28, with TRBD1 matching 7 bases. This CDR3 reads CASSFSGGSNQPQHF. The CDR3 DNA follows: TGTGCCAGCAGTTTTTCAGGGGGTAGCAATCAGCCCCAGCATTTT.